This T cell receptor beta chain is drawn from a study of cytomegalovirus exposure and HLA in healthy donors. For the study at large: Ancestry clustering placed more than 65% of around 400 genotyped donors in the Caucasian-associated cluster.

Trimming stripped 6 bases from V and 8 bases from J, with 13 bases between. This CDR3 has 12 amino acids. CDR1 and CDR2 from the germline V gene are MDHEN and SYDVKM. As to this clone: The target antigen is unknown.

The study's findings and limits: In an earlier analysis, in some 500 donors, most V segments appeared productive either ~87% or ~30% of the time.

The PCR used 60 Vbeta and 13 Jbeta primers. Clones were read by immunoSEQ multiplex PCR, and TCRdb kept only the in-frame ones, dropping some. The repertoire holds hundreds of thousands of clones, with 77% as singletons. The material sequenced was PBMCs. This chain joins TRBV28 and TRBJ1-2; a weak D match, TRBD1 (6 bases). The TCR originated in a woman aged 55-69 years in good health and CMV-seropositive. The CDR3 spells CASRTQGGGYTF. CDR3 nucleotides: TGTGCCAGCAGGACACAGGGTGGAGGCTACACCTTC.